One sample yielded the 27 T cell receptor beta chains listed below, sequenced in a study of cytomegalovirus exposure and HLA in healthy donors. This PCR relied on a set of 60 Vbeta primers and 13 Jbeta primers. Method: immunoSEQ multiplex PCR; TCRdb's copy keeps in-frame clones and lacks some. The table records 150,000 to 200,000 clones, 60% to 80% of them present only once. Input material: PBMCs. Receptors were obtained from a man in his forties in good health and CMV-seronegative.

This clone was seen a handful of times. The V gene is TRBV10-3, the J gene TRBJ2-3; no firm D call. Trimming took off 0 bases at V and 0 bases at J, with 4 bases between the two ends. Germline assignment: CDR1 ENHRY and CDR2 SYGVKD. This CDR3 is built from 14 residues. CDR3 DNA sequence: TGTGCCATCAGTGAGTCCACTAGCACAGATACGCAGTATTTT. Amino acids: CAISESTSTDTQYF.

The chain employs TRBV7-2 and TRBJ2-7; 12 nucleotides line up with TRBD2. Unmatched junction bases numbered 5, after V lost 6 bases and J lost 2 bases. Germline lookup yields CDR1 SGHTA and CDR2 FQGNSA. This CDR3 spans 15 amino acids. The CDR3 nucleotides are TGTGCCAGCAGTCACGGACTAGCGGGAACCTACGAGCAGTACTTC. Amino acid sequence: CASSHGLAGTYEQYF. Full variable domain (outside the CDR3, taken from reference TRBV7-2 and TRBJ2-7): GAGVSQSPSNKVTEKGKDVELRCDPISGHTALYWYRQSLGQGLEFLIYFQGNSAPDKSGLPSDRFSAERTGGSVSTLTIQRTQQEDSAVYLCASSHGLAGTYEQYFGPGTRLTVT.

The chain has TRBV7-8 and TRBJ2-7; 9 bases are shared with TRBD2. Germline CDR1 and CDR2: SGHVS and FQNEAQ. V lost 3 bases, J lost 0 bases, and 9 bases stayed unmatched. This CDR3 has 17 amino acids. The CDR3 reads CASSLKKREALSYEQYF. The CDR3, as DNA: TGTGCCAGCAGCTTGAAAAAGCGGGAGGCCCTCTCCTACGAGCAGTACTTC.

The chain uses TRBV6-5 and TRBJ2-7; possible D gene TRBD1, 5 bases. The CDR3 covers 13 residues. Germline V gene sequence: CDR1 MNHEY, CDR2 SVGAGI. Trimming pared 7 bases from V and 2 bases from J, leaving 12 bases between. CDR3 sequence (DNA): TGTGCCAGCACTGGGGCAGCTACCTACGAGCAGTACTTC. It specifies CASTGAATYEQYF.

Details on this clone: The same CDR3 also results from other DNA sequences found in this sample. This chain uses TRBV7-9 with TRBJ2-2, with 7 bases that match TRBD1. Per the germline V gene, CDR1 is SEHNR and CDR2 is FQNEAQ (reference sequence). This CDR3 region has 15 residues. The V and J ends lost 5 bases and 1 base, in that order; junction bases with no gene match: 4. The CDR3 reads CASSPGTVNTGELFF. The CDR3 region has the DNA TGTGCCAGCAGCCCGGGGACAGTGAACACCGGGGAGCTGTTTTTT.

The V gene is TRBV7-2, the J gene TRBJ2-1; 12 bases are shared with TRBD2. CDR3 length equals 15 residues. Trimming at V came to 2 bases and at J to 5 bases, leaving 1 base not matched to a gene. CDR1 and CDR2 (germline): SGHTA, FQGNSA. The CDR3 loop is CASSLRTSGNNEQFF. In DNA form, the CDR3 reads TGTGCCAGCAGCTTAAGGACTAGCGGGAACAATGAGCAGTTCTTC.

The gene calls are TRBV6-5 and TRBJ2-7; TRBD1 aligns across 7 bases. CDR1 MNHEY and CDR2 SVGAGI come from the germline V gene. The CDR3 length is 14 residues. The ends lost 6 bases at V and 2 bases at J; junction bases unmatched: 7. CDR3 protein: CASSRDREPYEQYF. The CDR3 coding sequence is TGTGCCAGCAGCCGAGACAGGGAGCCCTACGAGCAGTACTTC.

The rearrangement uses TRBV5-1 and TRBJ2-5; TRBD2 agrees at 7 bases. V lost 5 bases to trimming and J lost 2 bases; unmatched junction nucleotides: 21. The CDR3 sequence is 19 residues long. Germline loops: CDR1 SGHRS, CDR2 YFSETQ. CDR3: CASSSDTAGFRREQETQYF. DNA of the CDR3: TGCGCCAGCAGTTCGGACACGGCCGGCTTTCGGCGGGAGCAAGAGACCCAGTACTTC.

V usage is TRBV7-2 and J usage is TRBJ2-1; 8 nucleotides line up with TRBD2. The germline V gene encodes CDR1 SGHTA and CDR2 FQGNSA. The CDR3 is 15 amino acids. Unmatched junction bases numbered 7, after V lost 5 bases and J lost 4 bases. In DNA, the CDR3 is TGTGCCAGCAGCCACCTAACTAGCGGTTACAATGAGCAGTTCTTC. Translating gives CASSHLTSGYNEQFF. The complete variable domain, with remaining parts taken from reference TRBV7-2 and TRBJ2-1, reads GAGVSQSPSNKVTEKGKDVELRCDPISGHTALYWYRQSLGQGLEFLIYFQGNSAPDKSGLPSDRFSAERTGGSVSTLTIQRTQQEDSAVYLCASSHLTSGYNEQFFGPGTRLTVL.

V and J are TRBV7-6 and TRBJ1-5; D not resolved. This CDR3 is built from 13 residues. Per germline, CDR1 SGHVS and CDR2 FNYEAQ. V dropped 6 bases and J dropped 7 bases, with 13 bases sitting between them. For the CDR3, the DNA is TGTGCCAGCAGTGAAGGGCGGGAACAGCCCCAGCATTTT. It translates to CASSEGREQPQHF.

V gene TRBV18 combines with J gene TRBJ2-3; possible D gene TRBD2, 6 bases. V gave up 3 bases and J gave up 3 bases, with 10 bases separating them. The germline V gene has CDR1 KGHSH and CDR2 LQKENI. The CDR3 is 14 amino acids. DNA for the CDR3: TGTGCCAGCTCACCGGCGGGGCGGACAGATACGCAGTATTTT. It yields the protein CASSPAGRTDTQYF.

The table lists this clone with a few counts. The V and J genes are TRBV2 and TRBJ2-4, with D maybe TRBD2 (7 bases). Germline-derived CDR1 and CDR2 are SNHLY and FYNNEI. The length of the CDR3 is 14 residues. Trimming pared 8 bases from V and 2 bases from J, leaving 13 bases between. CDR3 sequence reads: CASLQGLSKNIQYF. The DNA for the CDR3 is TGTGCCAGCCTACAGGGACTATCCAAAAACATTCAGTACTTC.

As DNA, the CDR3 is TGCAGCGTTCATACAGGGTCGGCCAACTATGGCTACACCTTC. This sequence encodes CSVHTGSANYGYTF. The chain carries TRBV29-1 and TRBJ1-2; perhaps TRBD1 as D (6 bases). Trimming removed 5 bases at V and 2 bases at J, with 15 bases between. The CDR3 is 14 residues long. The V gene's germline CDR1 is SQVTM and CDR2 ANQGSEA.

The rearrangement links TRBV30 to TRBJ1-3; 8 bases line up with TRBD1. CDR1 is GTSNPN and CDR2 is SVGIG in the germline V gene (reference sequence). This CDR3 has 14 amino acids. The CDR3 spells CAAGTGRSGNTIYF. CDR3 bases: TGTGCAGCAGGGACAGGACGCTCTGGAAACACCATATATTTT.

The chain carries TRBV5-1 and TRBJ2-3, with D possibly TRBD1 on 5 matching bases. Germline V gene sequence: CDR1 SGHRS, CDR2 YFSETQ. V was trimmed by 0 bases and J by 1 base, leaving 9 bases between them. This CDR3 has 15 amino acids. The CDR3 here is CASSLDTGRTDTQYF. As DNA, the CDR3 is TGCGCCAGCAGCTTGGATACAGGCCGCACAGATACGCAGTATTTT.

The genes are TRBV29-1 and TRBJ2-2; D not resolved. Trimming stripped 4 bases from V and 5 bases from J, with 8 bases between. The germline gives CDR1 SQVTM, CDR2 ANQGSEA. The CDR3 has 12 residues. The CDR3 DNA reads TGCAGCGTTGGTGGAGCTACCGGGGAGCTGTTTTTT. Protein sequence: CSVGGATGELFF.

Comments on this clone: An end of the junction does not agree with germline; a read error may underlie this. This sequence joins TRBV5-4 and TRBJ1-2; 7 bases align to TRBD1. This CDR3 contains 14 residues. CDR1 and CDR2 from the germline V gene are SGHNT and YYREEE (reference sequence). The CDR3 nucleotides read TGTGCCAGCAGCTTGGAGACAGGGACCTATGGCTACGCCTTC. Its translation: CASSLETGTYGYAF.

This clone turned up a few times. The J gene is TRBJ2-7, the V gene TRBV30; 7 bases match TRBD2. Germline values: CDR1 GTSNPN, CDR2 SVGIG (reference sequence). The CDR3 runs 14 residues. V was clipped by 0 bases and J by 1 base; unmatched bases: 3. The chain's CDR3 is CAWSVLRGSYEQYF. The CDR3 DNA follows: TGTGCCTGGAGTGTACTGCGGGGGTCCTACGAGCAGTACTTC.

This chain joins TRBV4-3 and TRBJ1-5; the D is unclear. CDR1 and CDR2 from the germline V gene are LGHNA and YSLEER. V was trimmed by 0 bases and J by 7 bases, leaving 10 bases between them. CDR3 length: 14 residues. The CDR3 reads CASSQDRRGQPQHF. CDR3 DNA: TGCGCCAGCAGCCAAGATCGGCGCGGGCAGCCCCAGCATTTT.

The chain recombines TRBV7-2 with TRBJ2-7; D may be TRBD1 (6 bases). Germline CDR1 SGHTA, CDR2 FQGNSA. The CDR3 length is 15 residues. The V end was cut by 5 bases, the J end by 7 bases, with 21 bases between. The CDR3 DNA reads TGTGCCAGCAGCCCCCCTCACGACAGGCAAAGGGAGCAGTACTTC. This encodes CASSPPHDRQREQYF. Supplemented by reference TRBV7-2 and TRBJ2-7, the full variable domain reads GAGVSQSPSNKVTEKGKDVELRCDPISGHTALYWYRQSLGQGLEFLIYFQGNSAPDKSGLPSDRFSAERTGGSVSTLTIQRTQQEDSAVYLCASSPPHDRQREQYFGPGTRLTVT.

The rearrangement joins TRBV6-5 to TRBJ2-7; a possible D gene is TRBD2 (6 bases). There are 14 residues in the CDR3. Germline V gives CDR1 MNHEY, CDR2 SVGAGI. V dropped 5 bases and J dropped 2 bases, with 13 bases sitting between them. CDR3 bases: TGTGCCAGCAGTCAGGGACTGACGGCCTACGAGCAGTACTTC. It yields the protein CASSQGLTAYEQYF.

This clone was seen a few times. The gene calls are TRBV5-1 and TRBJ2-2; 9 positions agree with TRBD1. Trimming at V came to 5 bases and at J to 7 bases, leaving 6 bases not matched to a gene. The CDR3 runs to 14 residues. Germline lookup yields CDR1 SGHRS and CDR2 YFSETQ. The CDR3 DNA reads TGCGCCAGCAGAGGGGACAGGGTCAACGGGGAGCTGTTTTTT. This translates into CASRGDRVNGELFF.

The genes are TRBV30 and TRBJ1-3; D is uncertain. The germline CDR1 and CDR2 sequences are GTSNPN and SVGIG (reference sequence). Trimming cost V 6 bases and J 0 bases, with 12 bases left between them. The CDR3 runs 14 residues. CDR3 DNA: TGTGCCTGTCCCGACACGTTCTCTGGAAACACCATATATTTT. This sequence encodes CACPDTFSGNTIYF.

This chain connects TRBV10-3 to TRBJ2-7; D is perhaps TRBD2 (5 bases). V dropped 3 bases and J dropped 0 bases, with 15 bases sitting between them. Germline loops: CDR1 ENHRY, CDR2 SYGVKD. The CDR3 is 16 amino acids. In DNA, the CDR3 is TGTGCCATCAGTGACTCGATGGGGAGCGGCTCCTACGAGCAGTACTTC. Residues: CAISDSMGSGSYEQYF.

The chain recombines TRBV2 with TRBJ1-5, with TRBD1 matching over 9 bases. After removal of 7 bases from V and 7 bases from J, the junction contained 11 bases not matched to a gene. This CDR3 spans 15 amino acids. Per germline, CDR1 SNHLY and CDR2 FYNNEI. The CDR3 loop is CASTLDRGIRQPQHF. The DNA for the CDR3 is TGTGCCAGCACCCTTGACAGGGGGATCCGGCAGCCCCAGCATTTT.

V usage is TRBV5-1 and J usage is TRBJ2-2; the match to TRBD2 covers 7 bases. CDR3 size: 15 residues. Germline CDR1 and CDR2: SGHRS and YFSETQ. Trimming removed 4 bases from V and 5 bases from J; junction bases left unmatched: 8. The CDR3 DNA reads TGCGCCAGCAGCCCGGGGCGCGGGAGTACCGGGGAGCTGTTTTTT. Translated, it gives CASSPGRGSTGELFF.

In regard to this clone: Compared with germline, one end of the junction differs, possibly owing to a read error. In DNA form, the CDR3 reads TGTTCCAGCAGCTTAGCGGCGGGAGTAGAGGAAAACATTCAGTACTTC. Translated: CSSSLAAGVEENIQYF. The chain carries TRBV7-9 and TRBJ2-4, with 7 bases lining up with TRBD2. CDR3 length: 16 residues. Germline lookup yields CDR1 SEHNR and CDR2 FQNEAQ (reference sequence).